This T cell receptor beta chain was retrieved from a study of response to subunit inactivated influenza vaccine. Study conclusions and caveats: New T cells are recruited in small numbers by each seasonal influenza vaccination, according to the authors' suggestion.

TCRdb analysed the RT-PCR reads with MiXCR anew, one entry per CDR3 protein. The top ten hold 9.5% to 13% of the sample, which has over 650,000 distinct CDR3 sequences, around 20% seen once. The CDR3 contains 12 residues. CDR1 is DFQATT and CDR2 is SNEGSKA in the germline V gene (reference sequence). The J segment lost 10 bases and the V segment lost 2 bases, leaving 4 bases of the junction unmatched. As for this clonotype: Its specificity is unknown.

The rearrangement links TRBV20-1 to TRBJ2-1, with 8 bases lining up with TRBD2. The sequence derives from a man aged 45 to 65 who received an inactivated influenza vaccine. The sequencing here drew on PBMCs from blood, taken about 5 days after vaccination. Written as DNA, the CDR3 is TGCAGTGCTAGACCTACTAGCGGAGAGCAGTTCTTC. This sequence encodes CSARPTSGEQFF.